This TCR beta chain originates from a study of regulatory T cells in long-lasting Graves disease. Study-wide points: The number of shared public clonotypes was higher in persistent patients (under 3,000) than new patients (approximately 1,000).

On this clonotype itself: Its antigen remains unknown.

The germline V and J ends were trimmed by 0 bases and 4 bases, with 7 bases remaining between them. The CDR3 has 14 amino acids. CDR1 and CDR2 (germline): LGHDT, YNNKEL (reference sequence). Arm-PCR of CDR3 regions with iRepertoire HTBI primers generated TCR beta libraries. From the multiplex PCR reads, TCRdb called clonotypes with MiXCR, one entry per CDR3 protein. Seen here are 500,000 to 800,000 distinct CDR3 sequences, about 32% observed once, and the top ten hold 42%. The time point: persistent/refractory GD, antithyroid drugs over 5 years with positive TRAb. Generation of the TCR library employed RNA extracted from PBMCs.

This clonotype was obtained from a female donor with Graves disease. This specimen was peripheral blood mononuclear cells (PBMCs), taken when the disease was refractory, from a patient treated with antithyroid drugs. The genes are TRBV3-1 and TRBJ2-4, with TRBD1 as a possible D gene (5 bases). CDR3: CASSQDQGKNIQYF. As DNA, the CDR3 is TGTGCCAGCAGCCAAGATCAGGGAAAAAACATTCAGTACTTC.